The 28 T cell receptor beta chains below come from one sample, sequenced in a study of T cell responses to AZD1222 COVID-19 vaccine. Method: immunoSEQ multiplex PCR; TCRdb's copy keeps in-frame clones and lacks some. The sample comprises roughly 80,000 clones, about 82% of which are singletons, and roughly 3.1% rests with the top ten. The sequences come from peripheral blood, collected on day 0 of AZD1222 vaccination. The receptors were sampled from an adult in good health.

V is TRBV10-3 and J is TRBJ2-6; TRBD1 might be the D (6 bases). Germline assignment: CDR1 ENHRY and CDR2 SYGVKD. This CDR3 is built from 14 residues. The V gene lost 9 bases and the J gene lost 4 bases, with 13 bases spanning the gap. CDR3 sequence reads: CAIPGVAGANVLTF. The CDR3 region has the DNA TGTGCCATTCCAGGGGTTGCGGGGGCCAACGTCCTGACTTTC.

The chain uses TRBV9 and TRBJ2-1; TRBD2 is a possible D gene (6 bases). Germline V CDR1 and CDR2: SGDLS, YYNGEE. This CDR3 is 14 amino acids long. Trimming took off 4 bases at V and 5 bases at J, with 13 bases between the two ends. CDR3 loop: CASSPGGTDNEQFF. The CDR3 DNA follows: TGTGCCAGCAGCCCTGGAGGGACCGACAATGAGCAGTTCTTC. Full variable domain (remainder filled in from reference TRBV9 and TRBJ2-1): DSGVTQTPKHLITATGQRVTLRCSPRSGDLSVYWYQQSLDQGLQFLIQYYNGEERAKGNILERFSAQQFPDLHSELNLSSLELGDSALYFCASSPGGTDNEQFFGPGTRLTVL.

This chain connects TRBV6-1 to TRBJ1-2; no clear D gene. The CDR3 is made up of 13 amino acids. Germline CDR1 is MNHNS and CDR2 is SASEGT. Trimming took off 2 bases at V and 1 base at J, with 5 bases between the two ends. CDR3 sequence reads: CASSEPDNYGYTF. The CDR3 DNA reads TGTGCCAGCAGTGAACCAGATAACTATGGCTACACCTTC.

V and J are TRBV21-1 and TRBJ1-2. TRBV21-1 is termed a pseudogene. This CDR3 has 15 residues. CDR3 residues: CASSKGGSLHYGYTF. The CDR3, as DNA: TGTGCCAGCAGCAAAGGAGGCAGCCTTCACTATGGCTACACCTTC.

The rearrangement links TRBV6-6 to TRBJ2-7; D possibly corresponds to TRBD2 (6 bases). The CDR3 runs 17 residues. V lost 6 bases and J 0 bases, leaving 21 bases between the germline ends. The germline CDR1 and CDR2 sequences are MNHNY and SVGAGI (reference sequence). The CDR3 region is CASRRRREPYYSYEQYF. DNA of the CDR3: TGTGCCAGCAGGCGAAGGCGGGAACCCTACTACTCCTACGAGCAGTACTTC.

V usage is TRBV9 and J usage is TRBJ1-3; perhaps TRBD1 as D (6 bases). Germline V lookup: CDR1 SGDLS, CDR2 YYNGEE. CDR3 length equals 16 residues. V lost 3 bases to trimming and J lost 4 bases, with 17 bases between them. CDR3 region: CASSAGPAGAGNTIYF. Written as DNA, the CDR3 is TGTGCCAGCAGCGCCGGTCCAGCGGGGGCGGGAAACACCATATATTTT.

The chain carries TRBV19 and TRBJ1-1, with D maybe TRBD1 (6 bases). Deletions cut 1 base from V and 6 bases from J, with 12 bases between. The CDR3 is 14 amino acids. The germline gives CDR1 LNHDA, CDR2 SQIVND (reference sequence). The CDR3 protein is CASSIVGGTSEAFF. In DNA, the CDR3 is TGTGCCAGTAGTATAGTAGGGGGAACGTCTGAAGCTTTCTTT.

The count of this clone is one. The CDR3 DNA follows: TGCGCCAGCAGCTTAGGGACAAAACCCAATCAGCCCCAGCATTTT. Protein sequence: CASSLGTKPNQPQHF. The chain joins TRBV5-1 to TRBJ1-5, with D possibly being TRBD1 (6 bases). Deletions cut 2 bases from V and 3 bases from J, with 12 bases between. The CDR3 is made up of 15 amino acids. Germline CDR1 SGHRS, CDR2 YFSETQ.

This chain connects TRBV9 to TRBJ1-2; D not resolved. The CDR3 has 12 residues. CDR1 is SGDLS and CDR2 is YYNGEE in the germline V gene. With 0 bases removed from V and 4 bases from J, the gap between germline ends came to 4 bases. In DNA form, the CDR3 reads TGTGCCAGCAGCGTAGCCAGCTATGGCTACACCTTC. This codes for CASSVASYGYTF.

This clone has just a few counts. The chain combines TRBV2 with TRBJ2-3, with a weak D call TRBD2 (5 bases). The CDR3 spans 12 residues. Trimming took off 4 bases at V and 6 bases at J, with 8 bases between the two ends. Germline lookup yields CDR1 SNHLY and CDR2 FYNNEI. The CDR3 here is CASSVLEDTQYF. The CDR3 DNA sequence: TGTGCCAGCAGTGTACTAGAGGATACGCAGTATTTT.

This chain connects TRBV4-3 to TRBJ2-3, with TRBD1 matching 9 bases. This CDR3 contains 19 residues. The junction had 13 bases not matched to a gene; V was cut back by 0 bases and J by 3 bases. CDR1 is LGHNA, CDR2 YSLEER, per germline. CDR3 sequence: CASSQDIAVGQGRTDTQYF. The DNA for the CDR3 is TGCGCCAGCAGCCAAGATATCGCGGTTGGACAGGGGAGAACAGATACGCAGTATTTT.

The chain employs TRBV7-8 and TRBJ1-2; 10 positions match TRBD1. The CDR3 is 15 residues long. Germline V gene lookup returns CDR1 SGHVS and CDR2 FQNEAQ. V lost 4 bases, J lost 4 bases, and 6 bases stayed unmatched. The CDR3: CASSSGTGVIYGYTF. The CDR3 DNA reads as TGTGCCAGCAGCTCGGGGACAGGGGTGATCTATGGCTACACCTTC.

This chain uses TRBV5-4 with TRBJ2-3; perhaps D is TRBD1 or TRBD2 (5 bases each). The V and J ends lost 3 bases and 12 bases respectively, with 20 bases between them. Germline V lookup: CDR1 SGHNT, CDR2 YYREEE (reference sequence). This CDR3 is built from 14 residues. The CDR3 sequence is CASSSHTLEGIQYF. CDR3 in DNA: TGTGCCAGCAGCTCCCACACTCTAGAGGGGATCCAGTATTTT. The full variable domain, rest sourced from reference TRBV5-4 and TRBJ2-3, is ETGVTQSPTHLIKTRGQQVTLRCSSQSGHNTVSWYQQALGQGPQFIFQYYREEENGRGNFPPRFSGLQFPNYSSELNVNALELDDSALYLCASSSHTLEGIQYFGPGTRLTVL.

The gene calls are TRBV10-2 and TRBJ1-6; D not resolved. Deletions cut 3 bases from V and 7 bases from J, with 13 bases between. In germline, CDR1 is WSHSY, CDR2 SAAADI. The CDR3 loop spans 15 amino acids. CDR3 in amino acids: CASSEGGIKNSPLHF. Written as DNA, the CDR3 is TGCGCCAGCAGTGAAGGCGGAATTAAAAATTCACCCCTCCACTTT.

V usage is TRBV4-1 and J usage is TRBJ2-7; tentatively, D is TRBD1 (5 bases). Trimming took off 1 base at V and 0 bases at J, with 10 bases between the two ends. This CDR3 contains 15 residues. Germline V gene lookup returns CDR1 MGHRA and CDR2 YSYEKL. CDR3 region: CASSQVTVSSYEQYF. The CDR3 DNA reads as TGCGCCAGCAGCCAAGTGACAGTGAGCTCCTACGAGCAGTACTTC.

CDR3 in amino acids: CASRMVTQPNEKLFF. CDR3 nucleotide sequence: TGTGCCAGTAGGATGGTCACCCAGCCTAATGAAAAACTGTTTTTT. This chain uses TRBV19 with TRBJ1-4; D uncertain. Trimming took off 6 bases at V and 3 bases at J, with 14 bases between the two ends. CDR1 is LNHDA and CDR2 is SQIVND in the germline V gene (reference sequence). The CDR3 extends over 15 amino acids.

There are a few counts of this clone. The J gene is TRBJ2-7, the V gene TRBV7-9, with no clear D. CDR1 SEHNR and CDR2 FQNEAQ come from the germline V gene (reference sequence). The CDR3 consists of 12 residues. V was trimmed by 2 bases and J by 7 bases, leaving 9 bases between them. CDR3 DNA: TGTGCCAGCAGCTTATCCGCTGTGGAGCAGTACTTC. Protein sequence: CASSLSAVEQYF.

A few counts support this clone. V is TRBV5-8 and J is TRBJ1-1; D uncertain. With 3 bases removed from V and 1 base from J, the gap between germline ends came to 13 bases. This CDR3 has 15 amino acids. Germline V gene lookup returns CDR1 SGHTS and CDR2 YDEGEE. The CDR3 sequence: CASSSPRLGNTEAFF. The CDR3 coding sequence is TGTGCCAGCAGCTCTCCAAGGCTGGGGAACACTGAAGCTTTCTTT.

This clone has a single count. The chain combines TRBV9 with TRBJ2-5; perhaps D is TRBD1 or TRBD2 (5 bases each). The germline V gene encodes CDR1 SGDLS and CDR2 YYNGEE. The length of the CDR3 is 14 residues. Trimming took off 3 bases at V and 5 bases at J, with 14 bases between the two ends. CDR3 bases: TGTGCCAGCAGCGGGGTGGCCGGGGCGGAGACCCAGTACTTC. It is translated as CASSGVAGAETQYF.

The chain links TRBV11-3 to TRBJ2-2; no clear D. Per germline, CDR1 SGHNT and CDR2 YENEEA. The CDR3 length is 13 residues. V shed 4 bases and J shed 2 bases, with 5 bases lying between them. The CDR3 spells CASSSDNTGELFF. CDR3 nucleotides: TGTGCCAGCAGCTCCGACAACACCGGGGAGCTGTTTTTT.

Here the CDR3 reads CASSIGQGILPQHF. The CDR3 DNA is TGTGCCAGTAGTATAGGACAGGGGATACTGCCCCAGCATTTT. This chain uses TRBV19 with TRBJ1-5; 8 nucleotides align to TRBD1. With 1 base clipped from V and 9 bases from J, the junction kept 5 bases outside the gene matches. The CDR3 loop spans 14 amino acids. Germline-derived CDR1 and CDR2 are LNHDA and SQIVND (reference sequence).

This clone has a handful of counts. The CDR3 region has the DNA TGCGCCAGCAGTGATGGGGGGGCTGGGACAGATACGCAGTATTTT. It yields the protein CASSDGGAGTDTQYF. The chain carries TRBV10-1 and TRBJ2-3; possible D gene TRBD2, 7 bases. CDR3 length equals 15 residues. The germline V and J ends were trimmed by 3 bases and 3 bases, with 13 bases remaining between them. Germline loops: CDR1 WNHNN, CDR2 SYGVQD (reference sequence).

CDR3 DNA: TGCGCCAGCAGCCACCCAGGAGCGGGAGGGCCCGGTGAGCAGTACTTC. Its translation: CASSHPGAGGPGEQYF. V and J are TRBV4-1 and TRBJ2-7; 10 nucleotides line up with TRBD2. The CDR3 is made up of 16 amino acids. Germline V lookup: CDR1 MGHRA, CDR2 YSYEKL. J gave up 7 bases and V 3 bases, and 12 bases lay outside the gene matches.

The chain has TRBV5-1 and TRBJ2-7, with TRBD1 matching over 9 bases. With V trimmed by 4 bases and J by 7 bases, 15 bases remained unmatched. Germline values: CDR1 SGHRS, CDR2 YFSETQ. CDR3 length: 16 residues. The CDR3 DNA is TGCGCCAGCAGCAAAACACCGGGACAGGGAAGTGGAGAGCAGTACTTC. Its translation is CASSKTPGQGSGEQYF.

The rearrangement uses TRBV29-1 and TRBJ1-4; D is unclear. The CDR3 is made up of 18 amino acids. Trimming shortened V by 4 bases and J by 0 bases, and 21 bases separated the two germline ends. Germline V gene lookup returns CDR1 SQVTM and CDR2 ANQGSEA. The CDR3 DNA reads as TGCAGCGTTGCAGAGTTGTTTAGAGAATCCCCAACTAATGAAAAACTGTTTTTT. Protein: CSVAELFRESPTNEKLFF. The full variable domain, its missing parts supplied by reference TRBV29-1 and TRBJ1-4, is SAVISQKPSRDICQRGTSLTIQCQVDSQVTMMFWYRQQPGQSLTLIATANQGSEATYESGFVIDKFPISRPNLTFSTLTVSNMSPEDSSIYLCSVAELFRESPTNEKLFFGSGTQLSVL.

The V and J genes are TRBV18 and TRBJ2-2; D is possibly TRBD1 or TRBD2 (5 bases each). The CDR3 covers 18 residues. V was shortened by 3 bases and J by 1 base, with 18 bases between the two germline ends. Germline CDR1 KGHSH, CDR2 LQKENI. The CDR3: CASSPSSRGSVNTGELFF. DNA of the CDR3: TGTGCCAGCTCACCTTCTTCGAGGGGCAGTGTGAACACCGGGGAGCTGTTTTTT.

The rearrangement joins TRBV11-3 to TRBJ2-1; 13 bases fit TRBD2. CDR3 length: 19 amino acids. CDR1 and CDR2 (germline): SGHNT, YENEEA. V lost 5 bases, J lost 3 bases, and 13 bases stayed unmatched. The CDR3 DNA reads as TGTGCCAGCAGCCCACGCCGGACTAGCGGGAGTGTGGGCTACAATGAGCAGTTCTTC. This translates into CASSPRRTSGSVGYNEQFF.

The chain couples TRBV7-9 to TRBJ1-1, with D hard to call. The V gene lost 3 bases and the J gene lost 2 bases, with 7 bases spanning the gap. This CDR3 is 13 amino acids long. CDR1 and CDR2 (germline): SEHNR, FQNEAQ (reference sequence). CDR3 sequence (DNA): TGTGCCAGCAGCTTCTCTAGAAACACTGAAGCTTTCTTT. Protein product: CASSFSRNTEAFF.